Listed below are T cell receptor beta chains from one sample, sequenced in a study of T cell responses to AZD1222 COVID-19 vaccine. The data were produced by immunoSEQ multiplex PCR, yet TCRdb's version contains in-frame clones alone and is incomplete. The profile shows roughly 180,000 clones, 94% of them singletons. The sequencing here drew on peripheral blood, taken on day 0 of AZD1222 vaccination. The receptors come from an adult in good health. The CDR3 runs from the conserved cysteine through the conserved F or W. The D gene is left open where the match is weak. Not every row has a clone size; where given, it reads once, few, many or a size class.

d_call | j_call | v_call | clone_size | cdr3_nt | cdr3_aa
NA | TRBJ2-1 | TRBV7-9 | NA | TGTGCCAGCAGCTTAACAGGGAGCTCCTACAATGAGCAGTTCTTC | CASSLTGSSYNEQFF
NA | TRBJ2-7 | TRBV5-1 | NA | TGCGCCAGCAGCTTGTTGGCTGACGGTTACTACGAGCAGTACTTC | CASSLLADGYYEQYF
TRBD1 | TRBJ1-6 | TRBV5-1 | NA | TGCGCCAGCAGCGTGGACAGGAATAGTTCACCCCTCCACTTT | CASSVDRNSSPLHF
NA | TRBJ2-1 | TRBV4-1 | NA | TGCGCCAGCAGCCAAATGGGGAAAAACTACAATGAGCAGTTCTTC | CASSQMGKNYNEQFF
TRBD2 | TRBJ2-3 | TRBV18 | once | TGTGCCAGCTCACCACTAGCGGGAGAATCGGATACGCAGTATTTT | CASSPLAGESDTQYF
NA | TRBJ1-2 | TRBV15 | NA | TGTGCCACCAGCAGGGCCGGATCCTCGAACACCTTC | CATSRAGSSNTF
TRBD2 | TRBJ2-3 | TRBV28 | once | TGTGCCAGCAGTTCCCTGACCGCTAGCGGGAGGGCCTTCCATACGCAGTATTTT | CASSSLTASGRAFHTQYF
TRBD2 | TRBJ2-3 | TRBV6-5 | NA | TGTGCCAGCGCGGGGGGAGTGGACGATACGCAGTATTTT | CASAGGVDDTQYF
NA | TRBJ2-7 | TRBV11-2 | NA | TGTGCCAGCAGCTTAGTAGTCAGTTCCTACGAGCAGTACTTC | CASSLVVSSYEQYF
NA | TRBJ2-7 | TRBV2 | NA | TGTGCCAGCAGTCCTGGACTTTTATACTACGAGCAGTACTTC | CASSPGLLYYEQYF
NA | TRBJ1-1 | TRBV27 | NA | TGTGCCAGCATTTCTCGGGGGGACGGATTTGAAGCTTTCTTT | CASISRGDGFEAFF
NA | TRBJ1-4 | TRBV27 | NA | TGTGCCAGCAGTTCTAGACCGACTATCAATGAAAAACTGTTTTTT | CASSSRPTINEKLFF
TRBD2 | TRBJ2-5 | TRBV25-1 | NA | TGTGCCAGCAGTGGCGATAGCGGGAGAAAAGAGACCCAGTACTTC | CASSGDSGRKETQYF
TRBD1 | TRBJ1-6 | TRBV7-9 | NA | TGTGCCAGCAGCTTCCAGGACAGGGCTTCACCCCTCCACTTT | CASSFQDRASPLHF
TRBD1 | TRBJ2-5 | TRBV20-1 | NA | TGCAGTGCTAGTCGACAGGGGGATGAGGTAGGCCCCGGTCCCCAGTACTTC | CSASRQGDEVGPGPQYF
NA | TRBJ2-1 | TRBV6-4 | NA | TGTGCCAGCAGTGACTCAGGGGGGGACTACAATGAGCAGTTCTTC | CASSDSGGDYNEQFF
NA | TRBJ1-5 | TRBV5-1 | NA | TGCGCCAGCAGCTTGAATGGGGGGGACCCTCAGCCCCAGCATTTT | CASSLNGGDPQPQHF
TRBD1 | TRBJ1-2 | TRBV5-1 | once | TGCGCCAGCAGCTTGGGAAAAACCGGGACAGGCGGAGATATTAACTATGGCTACACCTTC | CASSLGKTGTGGDINYGYTF
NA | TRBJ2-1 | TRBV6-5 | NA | TGTGCCAGCGCCGAGGGTAATGAGCAGTTCTTC | CASAEGNEQFF
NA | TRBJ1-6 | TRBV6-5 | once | TGTGCCTGGCAAGAGGCAGGAGGCTCACCCCTCCACTTT | CAWQEAGGSPLHF
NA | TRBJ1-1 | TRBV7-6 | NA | TGTGCCAGCAGCTCTGGGGAAGGGGGGACTGAAGCTTTCTTT | CASSSGEGGTEAFF
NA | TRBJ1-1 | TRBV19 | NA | TGTGCCAGTAGTGCTTACAGGTTTTCGGACACTGAAGCTTTCTTT | CASSAYRFSDTEAFF
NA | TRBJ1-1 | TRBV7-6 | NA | TGTGCCAGCAGCTTGGGGGCCGGGATCACTGAAGCTTTCTTT | CASSLGAGITEAFF
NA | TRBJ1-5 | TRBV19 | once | TGTGCCAGTAGTATAGACCGTTTCGCCCAGCATTTT | CASSIDRFAQHF
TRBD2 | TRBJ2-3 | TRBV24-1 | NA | TGTGCCACGTCGGGACTAGCGGGAGTATCTGACACAGATACGCAGTATTTT | CATSGLAGVSDTDTQYF
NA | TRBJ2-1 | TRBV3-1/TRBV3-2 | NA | TGTGCCAGCAGCCACGTCGAAGCCCGGGCTTACAATGAGCAGTTCTTC | CASSHVEARAYNEQFF
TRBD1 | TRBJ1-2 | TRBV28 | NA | TGTGCCAGCAGTGTCATAGGGACAGGGAATATCCGCTACACCTTC | CASSVIGTGNIRYTF
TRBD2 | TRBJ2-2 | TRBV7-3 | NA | TGTGCCAGCAGCTTATCTTCGGGACTAGCGGGAGCCGGGGAGCTGTTTTTT | CASSLSSGLAGAGELFF
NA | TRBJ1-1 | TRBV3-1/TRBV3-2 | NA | TGTGCCAGCAGCCAAGGTGTGATAAGAGGGAACACTGAAGCTTTCTTT | CASSQGVIRGNTEAFF
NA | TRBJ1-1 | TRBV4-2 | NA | TGTGCCAGCAGCCAAGTGGAACAGCCCAACACTGAAGCTTTCTTT | CASSQVEQPNTEAFF
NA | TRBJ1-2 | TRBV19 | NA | TGTGCCAGTAGTACCCCAGGCGGAGGCTACACCTTC | CASSTPGGGYTF
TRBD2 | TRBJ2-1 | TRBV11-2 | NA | TGTGCCAGCAGCCCAGCGGGACTAGCGACCTACAATGAGCAGTTCTTC | CASSPAGLATYNEQFF
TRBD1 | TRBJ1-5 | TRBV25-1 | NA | TGTGCCAGCAGCCAGACAGGGGTCGGAAGCAATCAGCCCCAGCATTTT | CASSQTGVGSNQPQHF
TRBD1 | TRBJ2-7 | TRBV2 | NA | TGTGCCAGATCCGGGACAGGGTACTCCTACGAGCAGTACTTC | CARSGTGYSYEQYF
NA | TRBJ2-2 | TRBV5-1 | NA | TGCGCCAGCAGCGGGGGGATAACTTCGAACACCGGGGAGCTGTTTTTT | CASSGGITSNTGELFF
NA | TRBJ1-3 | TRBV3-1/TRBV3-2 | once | TGTGCCAGCAGCTCTACCCCTGGAAACACCATATATTTT | CASSSTPGNTIYF
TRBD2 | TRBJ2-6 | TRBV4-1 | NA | TGCGCCAGCAGCCAAGAAGGAGATCGGGGGGTACCCTTTACCTCTGGGGCCAACGTCCTGACTTTC | CASSQEGDRGVPFTSGANVLTF
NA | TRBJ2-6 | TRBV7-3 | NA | TGTGCCAGCAGCTTAGGCCGGCCTGGGGCCAACGTCCTGACTTTC | CASSLGRPGANVLTF
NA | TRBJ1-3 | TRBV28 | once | TGTGCCAGCCTTAAATCGACAGCGTTAAGACTTGGAAACACCATATATTTT | CASLKSTALRLGNTIYF
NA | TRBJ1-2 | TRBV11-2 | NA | TGTGCCAGCAGCTCCCCTCTACAACCCGACGGCTACACCTTC | CASSSPLQPDGYTF
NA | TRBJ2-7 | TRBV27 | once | TGTGCCAGCAGTTTATACGACTCATACTACGAGCAGTACTTC | CASSLYDSYYEQYF
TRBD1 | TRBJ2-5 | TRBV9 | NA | TGTGCCAGCAGCGCCGGGACAGGCCAAGAGACCCAGTACTTC | CASSAGTGQETQYF
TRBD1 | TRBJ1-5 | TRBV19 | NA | TGTGCCAGTAGTATCGGGACAGGGCATCAGCCCCAGCATTTT | CASSIGTGHQPQHF
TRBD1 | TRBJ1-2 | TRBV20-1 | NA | TGCAGTGCAGGGACAGGTAATGGCTACACCTTC | CSAGTGNGYTF
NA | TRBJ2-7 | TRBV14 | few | TGTGCCAGCAGCCAAGATTTAAGTCCCGGGTTCTCCTACGAGCAGTACTTC | CASSQDLSPGFSYEQYF